This is a list of T cell receptor beta chains from one sample in a study of T cell responses to AZD1222 COVID-19 vaccine. Data came from immunoSEQ multiplex PCR; TCRdb stores just in-frame clones and leaves some out. The table lists 80,000 to 90,000 clones, roughly nine tenths of them singletons, with around 5% in the top ten. The sequencing here drew on peripheral blood, taken on day 0 of AZD1222 vaccination. The receptors shown here come from an adult in good health. The CDR3 runs from the conserved cysteine through the conserved F or W. Fields, in order: D gene, J gene, clone size, V gene, CDR3 DNA, CDR3 protein. The D gene is left open where the match is weak. Not every row has a clone size; where given, it reads once, few, many or a size class.

.,TRBJ1-3,.,TRBV5-1,TGCGCCAGCAGCTTGGGTACAGCTACTGGAAACACCATATATTTT,CASSLGTATGNTIYF
.,TRBJ2-3,.,TRBV9,TGTGCCAGCAGCGTAGTAGGTAGCGGGGACAGACTCGATACGCAGTATTTT,CASSVVGSGDRLDTQYF
TRBD1,TRBJ1-2,.,TRBV28,TGTGCCAGCAGTTTGCAGGGGGTGGATGGCTACACCTTC,CASSLQGVDGYTF
.,TRBJ1-1,.,TRBV28,TGTGCCAGCAGTTCGGGGGGCACTGAAGCTTTCTTT,CASSSGGTEAFF
TRBD1,TRBJ1-2,.,TRBV2,TGTGCCAGCAGCCTCGGTCGACAGGGAGACTATGGCTACACCTTC,CASSLGRQGDYGYTF
TRBD1,TRBJ1-2,.,TRBV6-6,TGTGCCAGCAGTTACGGGACAGGGGAAGGCTACACCTTC,CASSYGTGEGYTF
TRBD1,TRBJ1-1,.,TRBV11-2,TGTGCCAGCAGCCCCTGGACGCGAGGGACAGCCCTAACGGGTGAAGCTTTCTTT,CASSPWTRGTALTGEAFF
TRBD1,TRBJ1-2,.,TRBV7-2,TGTGCCAGCAGCTTAAGGACAGGGGGCGACACCTATGGCTACACCTTC,CASSLRTGGDTYGYTF
.,TRBJ2-2,.,TRBV11-3,TGTGCCAGCAGCCCCTCTAGCGAAACGAACACCGGGGAGCTGTTTTTT,CASSPSSETNTGELFF
TRBD1,TRBJ2-5,once,TRBV7-8,TGTGCCAGCAGCCCTAGACAGGGGAAGTCAGAGACCCAGTACTTC,CASSPRQGKSETQYF
TRBD2,TRBJ2-3,.,TRBV10-3,TGTGCCACTCAGGGGGGGCTAGCGGGAGGTTTCACAGATACGCAGTATTTT,CATQGGLAGGFTDTQYF
TRBD2,TRBJ2-4,.,TRBV7-2,TGTGCCAGCAGCTTAGATCGCGGGAGTCCATTCAACTTC,CASSLDRGSPFNF
TRBD1,TRBJ2-7,.,TRBV5-5,TGTGCCAGCAGCACTGGCTCGGGACAGTCAACCTACGAGCAGTACTTC,CASSTGSGQSTYEQYF
.,TRBJ2-7,few,TRBV5-6,TGTGCCAGCAGCTTTCGCCTAGGGGGAATCCACGAGCAGTACTTC,CASSFRLGGIHEQYF
.,TRBJ1-3,.,TRBV18,TGTGCCAGCTCACCTAGCCTAACAGGAGTCTCTGGAAACACCATATATTTT,CASSPSLTGVSGNTIYF
TRBD1,TRBJ2-2,.,TRBV27,TGTGCCAGCAGCAGGGACAGGGTCTACCGCCCCGGGGAGCTGTTTTTT,CASSRDRVYRPGELFF
TRBD2,TRBJ2-2,.,TRBV5-1,TGCGCCAGCAGCCTGATGACTAGCGCAGACACCGGGGAGCTGTTTTTT,CASSLMTSADTGELFF
.,TRBJ2-7,.,TRBV28,TGTGCCAGCAGTTGGGACAACAACTACGAGCAGTACTTC,CASSWDNNYEQYF
.,TRBJ2-3,.,TRBV6-2/TRBV6-3,TGTGCCAGCAGCCCATTCACAGATACGCAGTATTTT,CASSPFTDTQYF
.,TRBJ1-2,.,TRBV28,TGTGCCAGCAGTTTAGAGGGATCCTCGACTAACTATGGCTACACCTTC,CASSLEGSSTNYGYTF
.,TRBJ1-1,few,TRBV28,TGTGCCAGCAGCTCTCTCGCGGGGCAGAGGTACACTGAAGCTTTCTTT,CASSSLAGQRYTEAFF
TRBD1,TRBJ2-5,once,TRBV24-1,TGTGCCACCAGTGCCTTAGCAGACTCGGACAGGGATTCTCAAGAGACCCAGTACTTC,CATSALADSDRDSQETQYF
.,TRBJ2-1,.,TRBV9,TGTGCCAGCAGCGTAGAACCAGACTCCTACAATGAGCAGTTCTTC,CASSVEPDSYNEQFF
TRBD2,TRBJ2-2,medium-sized,TRBV6-5,TGTGCCAGCAGTTACGCGGGGGGGGATGCCACCGGGGAGCTGTTTTTT,CASSYAGGDATGELFF
.,TRBJ2-7,.,TRBV11-2,TGTGCCAGCAGCTTAACCCTAAACTACGAGCAGTACTTC,CASSLTLNYEQYF
.,TRBJ1-1,.,TRBV27,TGTGCCAGCAGTTTAAGGGTCTTGAACACTGAAGCTTTCTTT,CASSLRVLNTEAFF
.,TRBJ2-5,.,TRBV7-8,TGTGCCAGCAGCCGGGATCGGGTCGTAATAGAGACCCAGTACTTC,CASSRDRVVIETQYF
.,TRBJ1-2,.,TRBV6-1,TGTGCCAGCAGTGAAGGGATAGCTAACTATGGCTACACCTTC,CASSEGIANYGYTF
TRBD1,TRBJ1-1,.,TRBV19,TGTGCCAGTAAGCAGAACAGGGGGACTGAAGCTTTCTTT,CASKQNRGTEAFF
.,TRBJ2-1,.,TRBV11-2,TGTGCCAGCAGCTTATTGGGGGGGCCATTCGATGAGCAGTTCTTC,CASSLLGGPFDEQFF
.,TRBJ1-2,.,TRBV29-1,TGCAGCGTTAGCCAGAACCTCTATGGCTACACCTTC,CSVSQNLYGYTF
.,TRBJ2-5,.,TRBV28,TGTGCCAGCAGTTTAGTTCAGCGGATCGAGACCCAGTACTTC,CASSLVQRIETQYF